Presented here are 18 T cell receptor beta chains from one specimen sequenced in a study of blood T cell repertoires in COVID-19. Only in-frame clones appear in the TCRdb table, and some are missing; sequencing was by immunoSEQ multiplex PCR. Of 200,000 to 250,000 clones in the sample, 65% to 85% were seen once. Sample: PBMCs or T cells enriched from blood (not recorded which). Every receptor here comes from an older woman who had recovered from COVID-19.

The chain recombines TRBV5-4 with TRBJ2-7; 7 positions match TRBD2. This CDR3 is 14 amino acids long. The junction had 5 bases not matched to a gene; V was cut back by 4 bases and J by 1 base. Per the germline V gene, CDR1 is SGHNT and CDR2 is YYREEE (reference sequence). The CDR3 sequence is CASSRDYLSYEQYF. The CDR3 nucleotides are TGTGCCAGCAGCCGGGACTACCTTTCCTACGAGCAGTACTTC. Combining the CDR3 with reference TRBV5-4 and TRBJ2-7 gives the whole variable domain ETGVTQSPTHLIKTRGQQVTLRCSSQSGHNTVSWYQQALGQGPQFIFQYYREEENGRGNFPPRFSGLQFPNYSSELNVNALELDDSALYLCASSRDYLSYEQYFGPGTRLTVT.

The rearrangement uses TRBV7-2 and TRBJ2-1; TRBD2 matches 9 bases. This CDR3 comprises 15 residues. Germline V gene lookup returns CDR1 SGHTA and CDR2 FQGNSA. V shed 1 base, J shed 13 bases, and the junction held 11 bases outside the gene matches. The CDR3 protein is CASSLDPGLAGLQFF. The CDR3 DNA follows: TGTGCCAGCAGCTTAGACCCCGGGCTAGCGGGGTTACAGTTCTTC.

V gene TRBV5-1 combines with J gene TRBJ2-3; TRBD1 is a possible D gene (5 bases). There are 15 residues in the CDR3. With 0 bases removed from V and 2 bases from J, the gap between germline ends came to 10 bases. In germline, CDR1 is SGHRS, CDR2 YFSETQ. The CDR3: CASSLEGKFTDTQYF. The CDR3 region has the DNA TGCGCCAGCAGCTTGGAGGGGAAATTCACAGATACGCAGTATTTT.

This chain uses TRBV3-1 (or the pseudogene TRBV3-2) with TRBJ1-2; TRBD1 matches 9 bases. CDR3 size: 14 residues. Germline-derived CDR1 and CDR2 are LGHDT and YNNKEL (reference sequence). The V gene end was trimmed by 0 bases and the J gene end by 8 bases; junction bases not matched to a gene: 4. The CDR3 DNA follows: TGTGCCAGCAGCCAAGAACAGGGGGCTAGAGGCTACACCTTC. It specifies CASSQEQGARGYTF.

The chain has TRBV9 and TRBJ1-2; D is ambiguous. Germline V gene lookup returns CDR1 SGDLS and CDR2 YYNGEE. Trimming pared 6 bases from V and 6 bases from J, leaving 21 bases between. This CDR3 contains 15 residues. The CDR3 loop is CASTGGGLRNHGYTF. The CDR3 bases are TGTGCCAGCACCGGAGGAGGGTTGCGCAATCATGGCTACACCTTC.

J is TRBJ1-2 and V is TRBV19, with 7 bases fitting TRBD1. This CDR3 is built from 11 residues. The germline gives CDR1 LNHDA, CDR2 SQIVND (reference sequence). Unmatched junction bases numbered 1, after V lost 8 bases and J lost 4 bases. In DNA form, the CDR3 reads TGTGCCAGTCAGGGGGTCTATGGCTACACCTTC. It yields the protein CASQGVYGYTF.

J is TRBJ1-2 and V is TRBV12-3 or TRBV12-4; D not resolved. The CDR3 spans 12 residues. V was pared by 3 bases and J by 5 bases, with 7 bases between. CDR3 sequence reads: CASSFGEYGYTF. In DNA, the CDR3 is TGTGCCAGCAGTTTTGGAGAGTATGGCTACACCTTC.

This chain uses TRBV6-6 with TRBJ2-7, with 8 bases matching TRBD1. With 7 bases clipped from V and 1 base from J, the junction kept 9 bases outside the gene matches. Germline CDR1 and CDR2: MNHNY and SVGAGI (reference sequence). This CDR3 spans 15 amino acids. CDR3 nucleotide sequence: TGTGCCAGCACCCTTACAGGGGGTCGGTCCTACGAGCAGTACTTC. Residues: CASTLTGGRSYEQYF.

This chain joins TRBV11-2 and TRBJ2-7, with D perhaps TRBD1 (5 bases). The CDR3 contains 17 residues. The V gene lost 3 bases and the J gene lost 9 bases, with 27 bases spanning the gap. The germline CDR1 and CDR2 sequences are SGHAT and FQNNGV. The CDR3 reads CASSFDKKRGLLQGQYF. CDR3 coding DNA: TGTGCCAGCAGCTTTGATAAGAAAAGGGGCCTTCTCCAGGGGCAGTACTTC.

This clone was observed a single time. The chain has TRBV5-8 and TRBJ1-1; possible D gene TRBD1, 6 bases. The CDR3 spans 14 residues. Germline lookup yields CDR1 SGHTS and CDR2 YDEGEE. Trimming pared 0 bases from V and 6 bases from J, leaving 12 bases between. In DNA form, the CDR3 reads TGTGCCAGCAGCTTGGTAGTACAGGGCCCTGAAGCTTTCTTT. Encoded protein: CASSLVVQGPEAFF. Filled out from reference TRBV5-8 and TRBJ1-1, the complete variable domain reads EAGVTQSPTHLIKTRGQQATLRCSPISGHTSVYWYQQALGLGLQFLLWYDEGEERNRGNFPPRFSGRQFPNYSSELNVNALELEDSALYLCASSLVVQGPEAFFGQGTRLTVV.

The chain uses TRBV11-3 and TRBJ1-1; no clear D. The V end was cut by 3 bases, the J end by 3 bases, with 8 bases between. This CDR3 is 13 amino acids long. In germline, CDR1 is SGHNT, CDR2 YENEEA. The CDR3 nucleotides read TGTGCCAGCAGCTTCACAGAAGACACTGAAGCTTTCTTT. It yields the protein CASSFTEDTEAFF.

This clone was found a few times. The chain joins TRBV5-5 to TRBJ2-2; 11 bases are shared with TRBD2. The CDR3 consists of 15 residues. Germline V gives CDR1 SGHKS, CDR2 YYEKEE (reference sequence). J was trimmed by 7 bases and V by 1 base; bases with no gene match: 3. The CDR3 reads CASSLLAGGIGELFF. The CDR3 DNA is TGTGCCAGCAGCTTGCTAGCGGGGGGCATCGGGGAGCTGTTTTTT.

J is TRBJ2-5 and V is TRBV12-5, with 14 bases lining up with TRBD2. Germline V gene sequence: CDR1 LGHNT, CDR2 FRNRAP. Losses at the gene ends were 7 bases for V and 1 base for J; bases not matched to a gene: 5. The CDR3 extends over 16 amino acids. Here the CDR3 DNA reads TGTGCTAGTGCCCGGACTAGCGGGGGGTCCCAAGAGACCCAGTACTTC. Its protein product is CASARTSGGSQETQYF.

J is TRBJ1-3 and V is TRBV15; the D gene is possibly TRBD1 (6 bases). Per germline, CDR1 LNHNV and CDR2 YYDKDF (reference sequence). The CDR3 spans 16 residues. V lost 1 base and J lost 0, with 10 bases in between. CDR3 protein: CATSRGDRISGNTIYF. CDR3 sequence (DNA): TGTGCCACCAGCAGAGGCGACAGGATCTCTGGAAACACCATATATTTT.

The chain has TRBV3-1 (or the pseudogene TRBV3-2) and TRBJ2-2, with D perhaps matching TRBD2 (5 bases). The CDR3 is made up of 16 amino acids. The germline gives CDR1 LGHDT, CDR2 YNNKEL (reference sequence). The V end was cut by 5 bases, the J end by 2 bases, with 15 bases between. CDR3 coding DNA: TGTGCCAGCAGCTTTACGACTACCTATAACACCGGGGAGCTGTTTTTT. It translates to CASSFTTTYNTGELFF.

This chain joins TRBV19 and TRBJ1-1; the D is unclear. Trimming removed 5 bases from V and 1 base from J, with 17 bases in between. The CDR3 totals 16 residues. The germline gives CDR1 LNHDA, CDR2 SQIVND (reference sequence). CDR3 protein: CASSPRRVKPNTEAFF. The CDR3 DNA sequence: TGTGCCAGTAGTCCTCGACGGGTAAAACCGAACACTGAAGCTTTCTTT.

The chain combines TRBV6-2 or TRBV6-3 with TRBJ2-7; unclear D gene. Germline V gene data show CDR1 as MNHEY and CDR2 as SVGEGT. Trimming pared 4 bases from V and 0 bases from J, leaving 7 bases between. The CDR3 has 13 amino acids. DNA for the CDR3: TGTGCCAGCAGTTTATGGAGCTCCTACGAGCAGTACTTC. Amino acid sequence: CASSLWSSYEQYF.

The sample holds many counts of this clone. The V call is TRBV7-2, the J call TRBJ1-2; a possible D gene is TRBD1 (6 bases). Trimming removed 3 bases from V and 6 bases from J, with 8 bases in between. The CDR3 has 12 residues. Germline V lookup: CDR1 SGHTA, CDR2 FQGNSA. CDR3 nucleotide sequence: TGTGCCAGCAGCTTGCGACAGGATGGCTACACCTTC. Translated: CASSLRQDGYTF.